The rows below give T cell receptor beta chains drawn from one sample of a study of technical replicates of blood from a handful of donors. TCRdb's copy holds only in-frame clones and misses some; the assay was immunoSEQ multiplex PCR. In the table there are 50,000 or so clones, roughly 92% of which are singletons. Sequences were obtained from PBMCs. The source of these receptors is a human donor in good health. Some clones in this sample may be carry-over from other donors' samples. Both conserved end residues are part of each CDR3. D genes are given only for firm matches. Not every row has a clone size; where given, it reads once, few, many or a size class.

CDR3 DNA	CDR3 protein	V gene	J gene	D gene	clone size
TGTGCCAGCAGTTTCTATGGCGGTCCTTACGAGCAGTACTTC	CASSFYGGPYEQYF	TRBV27	TRBJ2-7	-	-
TGTGCCAGTAGTCCAATCGACAGGGGGACTAATGAAAAACTGTTTTTT	CASSPIDRGTNEKLFF	TRBV19	TRBJ1-4	TRBD1	once
TGTGCCTTCGCCCGCCCTACGAACACCGGGGAGCTGTTTTTT	CAFARPTNTGELFF	TRBV30	TRBJ2-2	-	-
TGTGCCAGCAGTTTATCGCAGGGGGTATTGTTACCCCTCCACTTT	CASSLSQGVLLPLHF	TRBV27	TRBJ1-6	TRBD1	once
TGTGCCAGCACCCCGACAGGCCCATCTGGGGCCAACGTCCTGACTTTC	CASTPTGPSGANVLTF	TRBV25-1	TRBJ2-6	-	-
TGCAGCGTTCCCCTAGAAATCCAAGAGACCCAGTACTTC	CSVPLEIQETQYF	TRBV29-1	TRBJ2-5	-	-
TGTGCCAGCAGCCGTAAGCCAGGCACTGAAGCTTTCTTT	CASSRKPGTEAFF	TRBV7-9	TRBJ1-1	-	-
TGTGCCAGCAGCTTAGTAAGGGGGCCAGGAGAGACCCAGTACTTC	CASSLVRGPGETQYF	TRBV7-2	TRBJ2-5	TRBD1	-
TGTGCCAGCAGCTCTAAGACAGGCATGAACACTGAAGCTTTCTTT	CASSSKTGMNTEAFF	TRBV7-3	TRBJ1-1	-	-
TGTGCCAGCAGCTCGGATGGGGGCGGTAATCAGCCCCAGCATTTT	CASSSDGGGNQPQHF	TRBV7-9	TRBJ1-5	-	once
TGTGCCAGCAGCTTCACCAGGGGAGGGACTGAAGCTTTCTTT	CASSFTRGGTEAFF	TRBV7-9	TRBJ1-1	-	-
TGTGCCAGCAGCCCGACTAGCGTCTCCTACAATGAGCAGTTCTTC	CASSPTSVSYNEQFF	TRBV6-4	TRBJ2-1	TRBD2	few
TGCAGCGTTTATGGACCGACAGGGGAAGAGGGCTACACCTTC	CSVYGPTGEEGYTF	TRBV29-1	TRBJ1-2	TRBD1	-
TGTGCCAGCAGGCCGGGACTAGCAGACGGTGAGCAGTTCTTC	CASRPGLADGEQFF	TRBV2	TRBJ2-1	TRBD2	-
TGTGCCACCACACCTACAGGGGGCGGCATCTACGAGCAGTACTTC	CATTPTGGGIYEQYF	TRBV7-9	TRBJ2-7	TRBD1	once
TGTGCCAGCCTGAGGACAGGGATTGTCGGGGAGCTGTTTTTT	CASLRTGIVGELFF	TRBV5-6	TRBJ2-2	TRBD1	-
TGTGCCAGCAGGCCCAGGATTGGGGAGACCCAGTACTTC	CASRPRIGETQYF	TRBV28	TRBJ2-5	-	-
TGTGCCAGCAGTGAATCGGCTCAGGGAGGCACTGAAGCTTTCTTT	CASSESAQGGTEAFF	TRBV25-1	TRBJ1-1	-	-
TGTGCCAGCAGTGAACCGGGACTAGCGAACATTCAGTACTTC	CASSEPGLANIQYF	TRBV25-1	TRBJ2-4	TRBD2	-
TGTGCCAGCTCACCTATTTCGGAGACCCAGTACTTC	CASSPISETQYF	TRBV18	TRBJ2-5	-	-
TGTGCCACCAGCAGAGATTCCGGACTACCGTACCAAGAGACCCAGTACTTC	CATSRDSGLPYQETQYF	TRBV15	TRBJ2-5	-	-
TGTGCCAGCAGCCAAGATCTACGAGGGCTAGCGGGAATGACAGATACGCAGTATTTT	CASSQDLRGLAGMTDTQYF	TRBV4-2	TRBJ2-3	TRBD2	-
TGTGCCAGCAGCGAGGGCGGGCGAAGCGGCAATCAGCCCCAGCATTTT	CASSEGGRSGNQPQHF	TRBV5-4	TRBJ1-5	-	-
TGTGCCAGTAGTATAGACAGAAGCACAGATACGCAGTATTTT	CASSIDRSTDTQYF	TRBV19	TRBJ2-3	-	-
TGTGCCAGCAGCTTTATGTCCACTGAAGCTTTCTTT	CASSFMSTEAFF	TRBV5-6	TRBJ1-1	-	-
TGTGCCAGCAGGGATGTACTAGCGGGCTCCTACGAGCAGTACTTC	CASRDVLAGSYEQYF	TRBV21-1	TRBJ2-7	-	-
TGTGCCAGCAGCTTAGGCGCACTAGCGGGAGGGACAGATACGCAGTATTTT	CASSLGALAGGTDTQYF	TRBV7-2	TRBJ2-3	TRBD2	-
TGTGCCAGCAGCTTAGCCTCCGGAGTCGAGCAGTACTTC	CASSLASGVEQYF	TRBV7-9	TRBJ2-7	-	-
TGTGCCAGCACCCCCCTGGGCGGGAAGGTGGACGAGCAGTACTTC	CASTPLGGKVDEQYF	TRBV7-2	TRBJ2-7	-	-
TGTGCCAGCAGGCCACCGGGACAGATGAACACCGGGGAGCTGTTTTTT	CASRPPGQMNTGELFF	TRBV6-6	TRBJ2-2	TRBD1	-
TGTGCCAGCAGTTTTGGACTAGCCGAGCAGTACTTC	CASSFGLAEQYF	TRBV7-6	TRBJ2-7	TRBD2	-
TGTGCCAGTAGTATAGGGCGGTTGGGAGCAGATACGCAGTATTTT	CASSIGRLGADTQYF	TRBV19	TRBJ2-3	-	-
TGTGCCAGCAGTTACTCTTGGCAGGGGGCAAGCGAGCAGTACTTC	CASSYSWQGASEQYF	TRBV6-5	TRBJ2-7	TRBD1	-
TGTGCCAGCAGTGAGGAAGACAGGGGAAAACTGTTTTTT	CASSEEDRGKLFF	TRBV6-1	TRBJ1-4	TRBD1	once
TGTGCCAGCAGCTTAAGTACAGGGAACTATGGCTACACCTTC	CASSLSTGNYGYTF	TRBV7-9	TRBJ1-2	-	once
TGTGCCATCAGGGACAGATTGTCGTACGAGCAGTACTTC	CAIRDRLSYEQYF	TRBV10-3	TRBJ2-7	-	-
TGTGCCAGCAGCACCTACCTCCGGGACAACAATGAGCAGTTCTTC	CASSTYLRDNNEQFF	TRBV7-9	TRBJ2-1	-	-
TGTGCCAGCAGTGGAAGAGGGTATAGCAATCAGCCCCAGCATTTT	CASSGRGYSNQPQHF	TRBV2	TRBJ1-5	-	-
TGTGCCAGCAGGCTAACAGAGAACACTGAAGCTTTCTTT	CASRLTENTEAFF	TRBV6-5	TRBJ1-1	-	-
TGTGCCGACGAACAGGGCCACTCTGGAAACACCATATATTTT	CADEQGHSGNTIYF	TRBV27	TRBJ1-3	-	-
TGTGCTAGTGGTTTCGGGTCACCCCAGCATTTT	CASGFGSPQHF	TRBV12-5	TRBJ1-5	-	once
TGTGCCAGCAGCTCTAAGGGGGGGAGCTCTCAAGAGACCCAGTACTTC	CASSSKGGSSQETQYF	TRBV5-4	TRBJ2-5	-	-